A single TCR beta chain is shown here with its context. In this sample, this clonotype turned up many times. What antigen it recognizes has not been identified. No much larger clonotype is one base removed from it; base qualities were not supplied. Including the terminal cysteine and phenylalanine, the CDR3 comprises 15 residues. The only DNA kept is the CDR3, 45 bases in frame from the first base. Cut back by 1 base and 5 bases, the V and J ends lie 12 bases apart. CDR1 and CDR2 are drawn from the germline V gene: SGHAT, FQNNGV. Graves' hyperthyroidism was defined as stable when no progression to ophthalmopathy occurred over 18 months of follow-up. Hyperthyroidism patients were aged 18 to 65 years and newly diagnosed, with disease duration of less than 2 months. Patients with uncontrolled infections, other autoimmune diseases, pregnancy or lactation were excluded. Diagnoses relied on clinical symptoms, serum thyroxine and TRAb, thyroid ultrasound and orbital computed tomography. PBMCs were separated from approximately 9.9 ml of fresh peripheral blood using Ficoll-Paque density gradient centrifugation. Trizol reagent was used to extract total RNA, and RNA quality was then checked on an Agilent 2100 Bioanalyzer.

This specimen belongs to a study of T cells in Graves' hyperthyroidism and ophthalmopathy (dated by TCRdb to the late 2010s). For the wider study: Peripheral blood samples were taken at initial diagnosis, before any treatment was given. To identify TCR V-J signatures that set the groups apart, the researchers used a discovery cohort of approximately 98 patients, made up of 43 with Graves' ophthalmopathy and 55 to 65 with stable Graves' hyperthyroidism. Whether ophthalmopathy could be predicted prospectively was tested in an independent validation cohort made up of approximately 19 hyperthyroidism patients plus 17 patients who later progressed to ophthalmopathy. The roughly 100 discovery patients were randomly divided into training and test sets at a 7:3 ratio. The study also compared thyroid tissue and blood T-cell repertoires from a handful of Graves' hyperthyroidism patients. After sampling, hyperthyroidism patients received methimazole starting at 30 mg daily, and ophthalmopathy patients received high-dose intravenous methylprednisolone. The paper describes TCR Vbeta CDR3 sequencing of about 140 peripheral blood samples, made up of roughly 40 ophthalmopathy patients, around 73 hyperthyroidism patients and 17 progressor patients. Overall study results and their limits: A model built on a 13 V-J signature distinguished ophthalmopathy from stable hyperthyroidism, reaching around 90% sensitivity and 81.08% specificity in cross-validation and 80%/75% in testing. Most expanded thyroid clonotypes (frequency above 0.001) were also detected in blood, a finding suggesting that blood repertoires may reflect thyroid immune responses. In validation, the model predicted progression to ophthalmopathy a median of about 6 months before onset, with roughly 68% sensitivity and 72.22% specificity. Sample size was not statistically predetermined, and investigators were not blinded to group allocation.

TCR beta CDR3 regions were amplified from RNA transcripts. The TCR CDR3 was subjected to a first round of RT-PCR using the HTBI primer set and the Qiagen OneStep RT-PCR kit. The libraries were constructed in a second round of multiplex PCR and then size-selected and purified. Libraries were sequenced paired-end with 100 bp reads on an Illumina HiSeq2000. Under the source paper's analysis protocol: SOAPnuke was used to process the raw data, removing reads that contained adapters or uncalled bases, had a mean Phred below 15, or lacked an exact match to the constant primer or identifier. High-quality paired reads were merged with COPE v1.2.5, and unique nucleotide sequences were defined as clonotypes. MiTCR v1.1 was used to align clonotypes to the IMGT TRBV, TRBD and TRBJ reference segments. The analysis was restricted to V-J combinations with a frequency above 0.0001, which together covered roughly 99% of the repertoires. The TCS score was defined as the ratio of F50 (clonal expansion) to E x V (chaos), calculated using BLOSUM62-based TCRdist between CDR3 peptides within each V-J. Welch's t-statistics and random forest reduced 500 to 650 V-J features to 13, which were used in a naive Bayes classifier (R e1071). The raw public reads went through TCRdb reprocessing: fastp at Q25, MiXCR clone calling, in-frame beta chains kept. Rows with a matching CDR3 protein are joined into one entry that keeps the most common DNA and genes. What appears here as the V and J calls and clone size reflects TCRdb's work, not the paper's. This sample has fewer than 550,000 distinct CDR3 sequences in its table, and around 16% of those were observed once. Around 7% of the sample is in the top ten clones.

The chain was built from TRBV11-2 and TRBJ2-1; the D gene identity is not certain. The sequence was collected from a woman younger than 30 with Graves' hyperthyroidism. Sequenced: blood. The CDR3 reads as follows: CASSLGFGIDNEQFF. At the DNA level, the sequence is TGTGCCAGCAGCTTAGGTTTTGGCATCGACAATGAGCAGTTCTTC.